The 24 T cell receptor beta chains given below trace back to one sample, sequenced in a study of T cells in Graves' hyperthyroidism and ophthalmopathy. Amplified regions were TCR beta CDR3 sequences from RNA transcripts. Researchers ran a first-round RT-PCR on the TCR CDR3 using the HTBI primer set. TCRdb analysed the multiplex PCR reads with MiXCR anew, one entry per CDR3 protein. The table lists 300,000 or so distinct CDR3 sequences, around 16% of them singletons. The sequencing input was blood. These receptors were taken from a man aged 30 to 45 with Graves' hyperthyroidism.

Many counts were recorded for this clonotype. V is TRBV2 and J is TRBJ2-1, with 13 bases that match TRBD2. The J segment lost 6 bases and the V segment lost 6 bases, leaving 5 bases of the junction unmatched. CDR1 is SNHLY, CDR2 FYNNEI, per germline. CDR3 length: 15 residues. The CDR3 DNA sequence: TGTGCCAGCAGCGGTACTAGCGGGAGGGCCAATGAGCAGTTCTTC. This encodes CASSGTSGRANEQFF.

At least ten counts were recorded for this clonotype. V gene TRBV7-2 combines with J gene TRBJ1-1; D uncertain. Trimming shortened V by 5 bases and J by 5 bases, and 21 bases separated the two germline ends. The CDR3 is made up of 16 amino acids. In germline, CDR1 is SGHTA, CDR2 FQGNSA. CDR3 amino acids: CASSHILRRLRTEAFF. The CDR3 region has the DNA TGTGCCAGCAGCCACATCCTGAGGCGCCTAAGGACTGAAGCTTTCTTT.

This chain joins TRBV28 and TRBJ1-5; D is uncertain. This CDR3 comprises 16 residues. The V end lost 5 bases, the J end lost 0 bases, and 14 bases lay between the germline ends. Germline V gives CDR1 MDHEN, CDR2 SYDVKM. Here the CDR3 DNA reads TGTGCCAGCAGTCTCCTCGTTGTCGATAGCAATCAGCCCCAGCATTTT. Translated, it gives CASSLLVVDSNQPQHF.

This clonotype was counted at least ten times. The chain employs TRBV20-1 and TRBJ2-3, with TRBD2 as a possible D gene (6 bases). This CDR3 spans 13 amino acids. Trimming took 3 bases from V and 4 from J, leaving 11 bases between them. Germline CDR1 DFQATT, CDR2 SNEGSKA (reference sequence). CDR3 nucleotides: TGCAGTGCTAGTCTGCCGGGAGCAGATACGCAGTATTTT. It specifies CSASLPGADTQYF.

V usage is TRBV9 and J usage is TRBJ2-1, with 7 bases identical to TRBD1. The CDR3 covers 14 residues. Looked up from germline, CDR1 is SGDLS and CDR2 is YYNGEE. J gave up 6 bases and V 4 bases, and 7 bases lay outside the gene matches. The DNA of the CDR3 is TGTGCCAGCAGCAGGGATAACAGGGGCAATGAGCAGTTCTTC. Protein sequence: CASSRDNRGNEQFF.

This clonotype appeared many times. The chain combines TRBV12-3 or TRBV12-4 with TRBJ2-1; D ambiguous. The CDR3 has 14 residues. V shed 3 bases and J shed 0 bases, with 6 bases lying between them. The CDR3 sequence is CASSLDSSYNEQFF. CDR3 nucleotide sequence: TGTGCCAGCAGTTTGGATAGCTCCTACAATGAGCAGTTCTTC.

The sample holds many counts of this clonotype. This chain links TRBV27 with TRBJ2-7; weak D call: TRBD1 (5 bases). The germline gives CDR1 MNHEY, CDR2 SMNVEV (reference sequence). This CDR3 has 13 amino acids. Trimming took 3 bases from V and 2 from J, leaving 8 bases between them. The CDR3, as DNA: TGTGCCAGCAGTTTGACAGAGACCTACGAGCAGTACTTC. This sequence encodes CASSLTETYEQYF.

This chain joins TRBV7-2 and TRBJ2-5; 9 bases line up with TRBD1. The V gene's germline CDR1 is SGHTA and CDR2 FQGNSA. The CDR3 loop spans 15 amino acids. J gave up 4 bases and V 1 base, and 4 bases lay outside the gene matches. The CDR3 protein is CASSLVPGQGETQYF. In DNA, the CDR3 is TGTGCCAGCAGCTTAGTTCCGGGACAGGGAGAGACCCAGTACTTC.

This clonotype was detected many times. The chain links TRBV20-1 to TRBJ2-5; the D is unclear. The CDR3 runs 12 residues. The germline gives CDR1 DFQATT, CDR2 SNEGSKA (reference sequence). Trimming stripped 1 base from V and 1 base from J, with 4 bases between. The CDR3 reads CSARAGQETQYF. CDR3 nucleotides: TGCAGTGCTAGAGCGGGCCAAGAGACCCAGTACTTC.

This clonotype was found a few times. This CDR3 reads CASSHPGNTEAFF. The CDR3 nucleotides read TGCGCCAGCAGCCATCCGGGGAACACTGAAGCTTTCTTT. J is TRBJ1-1 and V is TRBV4-1, with D uncertain. With 3 bases removed from V and 1 base from J, the gap between germline ends came to 6 bases. Germline V gene lookup returns CDR1 MGHRA and CDR2 YSYEKL. The CDR3 is 13 residues long.

This clonotype came up many times. This rearrangement joins TRBV28 to TRBJ2-7, with D hard to call. V was trimmed by 5 bases and J by 1 base, leaving 12 bases between them. Looked up from germline, CDR1 is MDHEN and CDR2 is SYDVKM. The length of the CDR3 is 14 residues. The CDR3 DNA follows: TGTGCCAGCAGTACCGCGCTACGATCCTACGAGCAGTACTTC. Translation gives CASSTALRSYEQYF.

This clonotype has more than one count but fewer than ten. The chain is built from TRBV20-1 and TRBJ2-3, with 14 bases fitting TRBD2. The CDR3 contains 15 residues. From germline, CDR1 is DFQATT and CDR2 SNEGSKA (reference sequence). J was trimmed by 9 bases and V by 6 bases; bases with no gene match: 11. CDR3 protein: CSAPTTGLAGGTQYF. The CDR3 region has the DNA TGCAGTGCACCGACTACCGGACTAGCGGGAGGAACGCAGTATTTT.

The chain employs TRBV28 and TRBJ2-2, with D perhaps matching TRBD2 (5 bases). This CDR3 comprises 15 residues. V was pared by 5 bases and J by 5 bases, with 15 bases between. Germline assignment: CDR1 MDHEN and CDR2 SYDVKM. CDR3 nucleotides: TGTGCCAGCAGTCCATCGGGCCGGAGGACCGGGGAGCTGTTTTTT. Amino acid sequence: CASSPSGRRTGELFF.

V and J are TRBV2 and TRBJ2-1; D may be TRBD1 or TRBD2 (5 bases each). CDR3 size: 15 residues. CDR1 and CDR2 (germline): SNHLY, FYNNEI. The V and J ends lost 6 bases and 5 bases respectively, with 17 bases between them. The CDR3 nucleotides read TGTGCCAGCAGCCCCCCGGGGCACCCGCACAATGAGCAGTTCTTC. It translates to CASSPPGHPHNEQFF.

The V and J genes are TRBV10-1 and TRBJ1-5; tentative D call: TRBD1 (5 bases). This CDR3 is built from 9 residues. Between the trimmed V and J ends, which lost 8 bases and 15 bases, there was a span of 11 bases. Germline V CDR1 and CDR2: WNHNN, SYGVQD (reference sequence). The CDR3 region is CASRGRVHF. CDR3 sequence (DNA): TGCGCCAGCCGTGGCAGGGTGCATTTT.

This clonotype was counted many times. The chain joins TRBV27 to TRBJ1-4; D is unclear. The germline gives CDR1 MNHEY, CDR2 SMNVEV (reference sequence). CDR3 length: 17 residues. V was clipped by 6 bases and J by 0 bases, with 17 bases between them. The CDR3 DNA sequence: TGTGCCAGCAGCCTGCGCGGTTATAGAGCAACTAATGAAAAACTGTTTTTT. Encoded protein: CASSLRGYRATNEKLFF.

In its sample, this clonotype was seen many times. J is TRBJ1-4 and V is TRBV5-1; D is undetermined. The CDR3 consists of 14 residues. Trimming took off 0 bases at V and 7 bases at J, with 10 bases between the two ends. The germline V gene encodes CDR1 SGHRS and CDR2 YFSETQ. This CDR3 reads CASSLAGWGEKLFF. CDR3 nucleotide sequence: TGCGCCAGCAGCTTGGCTGGGTGGGGTGAAAAACTGTTTTTT.

V usage is TRBV7-8 and J usage is TRBJ2-4; D may be TRBD2 (6 bases). V was clipped by 1 base and J by 0 bases, with 13 bases between them. The CDR3 runs 17 residues. CDR1 is SGHVS and CDR2 is FQNEAQ in the germline V gene. CDR3 nucleotides: TGTGCCAGCAGCTTAGGGGGTAGCGGTCTAGCCAAAAACATTCAGTACTTC. It encodes CASSLGGSGLAKNIQYF.

A single count supports this clonotype. The chain couples TRBV4-1 to TRBJ2-5; 7 bases fit TRBD1. This CDR3 is 16 amino acids long. V lost 1 base and J lost 4; bases outside the gene matches: 9. Germline V gene sequence: CDR1 MGHRA, CDR2 YSYEKL. The CDR3 here is CASSQGGQARGETQYF. Here the CDR3 DNA reads TGCGCCAGCAGCCAAGGTGGACAGGCAAGGGGAGAGACCCAGTACTTC.

This clonotype was detected ten times or more. V and J are TRBV6-1 and TRBJ1-1; D gene unclear. The CDR3 runs 14 residues. Germline V gives CDR1 MNHNS, CDR2 SASEGT. V was trimmed by 5 bases and J by 1 base, leaving 11 bases between them. CDR3 in DNA: TGTGCCAGCAGTTACAACGGCGAGAACACTGAAGCTTTCTTT. This encodes CASSYNGENTEAFF.

This clonotype came up a few times. The rearrangement joins TRBV28 to TRBJ2-1; no clear D gene. Germline loops: CDR1 MDHEN, CDR2 SYDVKM. Trimming pared 2 bases from V and 7 bases from J, leaving 12 bases between. This CDR3 contains 14 residues. CDR3 sequence reads: CASSLTGERNEQFF. The CDR3 coding sequence is TGTGCCAGCAGTTTAACTGGGGAAAGGAATGAGCAGTTCTTC.

This clonotype occurred many times. The chain carries TRBV6-1 and TRBJ1-5; D call uncertain. The CDR3 has 17 residues. V was pared by 4 bases and J by 0 bases, with 16 bases between. Germline loops: CDR1 MNHNS, CDR2 SASEGT. The CDR3 DNA reads TGTGCCAGCAGTGGTCGTCAGGTCCCATATAGCAATCAGCCCCAGCATTTT. This translates into CASSGRQVPYSNQPQHF.

This clonotype was counted ten times or more. The chain uses TRBV2 and TRBJ2-2, with D unresolved. Germline V CDR1 and CDR2: SNHLY, FYNNEI. The CDR3 length is 15 residues. V was trimmed by 5 bases and J by 0 bases, leaving 10 bases between them. CDR3 nucleotides: TGTGCCAGCAGTCCGAGTCGGGCGAACACCGGGGAGCTGTTTTTT. Its protein product is CASSPSRANTGELFF. The entire variable domain, with the rest obtained from reference TRBV2 and TRBJ2-2, is as follows: EPEVTQTPSHQVTQMGQEVILRCVPISNHLYFYWYRQILGQKVEFLVSFYNNEISEKSEIFDDQFSVERPDGSNFTLKIRSTKLEDSAMYFCASSPSRANTGELFFGEGSRLTVL.

This clonotype appeared many times. The chain links TRBV2 to TRBJ2-7, with 7 nucleotides matching TRBD1. The CDR3 covers 13 residues. With 8 bases clipped from V and 5 bases from J, the junction kept 9 bases outside the gene matches. Germline assignment: CDR1 SNHLY and CDR2 FYNNEI. CDR3 amino acids: CASGRDSYNEQYF. The DNA for the CDR3 is TGTGCCAGCGGCCGGGACAGTTATAACGAGCAGTACTTC.